This TCR beta chain appears in the sequencing data of a study of T-cell memory formation after mild COVID-19 listed by TCRdb under 2021. The study in broad terms: TCR sequence clusters from the two donors were largely donor specific. In a couple of donors, T-cell clones that expanded and contracted after mild COVID-19 were tracked by sequencing TCRalpha and TCRbeta repertoires over time. Two young, previously healthy adult volunteers made up the cohort, one male and one female.

Ficoll-Paque density gradient centrifugation was the method used to isolate PBMCs. Sequenced on an Illumina NovaSeq 6000. TCRalpha and TCRbeta cDNA libraries were constructed by 5'RACE with constant-segment primers, with sample barcodes and unique molecular identifiers being introduced. RNA was extracted from every sample with Trizol reagent. Library amplification was performed in two PCR steps, and a second sample barcode and Illumina TruSeq adapters were introduced in the second step. Libraries were sequenced on an Illumina NovaSeq with 2 x 150 bp paired-end reads. The study's own analysis went as follows. Demultiplexing of reads and collapsing into UMI-guided consensus sequences were performed with migec v1.2.7. Using mixcr v2.1.11, the UMI consensuses were aligned to TRA and TRB V and J templates and assembled into clonotypes. A clonotype was counted as expanded or contracted only when both edgeR and NoisET called the clonotype significant, with the noise models trained on biological replicates. For edgeR calls, the cutoffs were a false discovery rate-adjusted p below 0.01 and a log2 fold-change threshold of 1. As an exploratory analysis of dynamics, max-normalized trajectories of the 1000 most abundant clonotypes were examined by PCA with hierarchical clustering. The CD4 or CD8 phenotype of responding clones was assigned using the separately sequenced CD4+ and CD8+ repertoires. In-frame beta chains were kept once TCRdb had trimmed the public reads at Q25 with fastp and called clones with MiXCR. Entries that share a CDR3 protein sequence are merged under the most common genes and DNA. The V and J calls, along with clone size, are taken from TCRdb and not from the paper's own processing. The sample contains 350,000 or so distinct CDR3 sequences, 20% to 25% of them found a single time. Of the sample, around 13% falls within the top ten clones.

The trim is 1 base for V and 3 bases for J, with a gap of 15 bases between the germline ends. The cysteine opens and the phenylalanine closes a CDR3 of 16 amino acids. Only the CDR3 region is kept as DNA, spanning 48 bases read in frame from base 1. Via the germline V gene, CDR1 is MGHRA and CDR2 YSYEKL. Details on this clonotype: There is no known antigen for this receptor. There are no base qualities to consult, and no much larger clone falls within one base.

Study-wide findings and limitations: Clones contracting from day 15 to 85 had balanced CD4/CD8 phenotypes, while a second wave expanding from day 15 to 37 was biased towards CD4+. The study included only a couple of mild cases, and larger cohorts that include severe cases with pre-infection samples were judged to be necessary. Some responding clones were detected in pre-infection memory, which suggested that pre-existing cross-reactive memory T cells had joined the SARS-CoV-2 response. SARS-CoV-2 specificity of the second-wave clones peaking on day 37 was not confirmed. Contracting CD4+ clones were found mainly in CM and EM memory subsets, while CD8+ clones were enriched in EMRA.

Sequencing input: PBMCs or a T cell subset sorted from them (not recorded which). The rearranged chain carries TRBV4-1 and TRBJ1-2; a tentative D match to TRBD1 spans 5 bases. The receptor was isolated from an adult woman who had mild COVID-19 (a few samples of this study predate the infection). The sample titles of this study are shuffled in the database, so cell type and time point are left out; the donor was told from shared clones. CDR3 sequence: CASSQVQGGDDYGYTF. The DNA is as follows: TGCGCCAGCAGCCAAGTCCAGGGAGGGGACGACTATGGCTACACCTTC.